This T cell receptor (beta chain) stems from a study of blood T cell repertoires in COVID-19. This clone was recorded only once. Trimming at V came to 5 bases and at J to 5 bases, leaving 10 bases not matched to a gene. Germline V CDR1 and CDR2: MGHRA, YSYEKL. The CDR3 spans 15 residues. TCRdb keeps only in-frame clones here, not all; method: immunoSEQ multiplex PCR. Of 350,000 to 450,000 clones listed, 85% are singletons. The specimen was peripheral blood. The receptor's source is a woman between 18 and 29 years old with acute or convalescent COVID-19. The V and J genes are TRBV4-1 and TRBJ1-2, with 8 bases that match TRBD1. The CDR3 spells CASSSREQGGYGYTF. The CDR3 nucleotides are TGCGCCAGCAGCTCGCGAGAACAGGGGGGATATGGCTACACCTTC.